This T cell receptor beta chain derives from a study of T cell responses to AZD1222 COVID-19 vaccine. Turning to this clone: Its antigen is currently unknown.

Second-dose intervals near 4 or 12 weeks were combined. Libraries were prepared by immunoSEQ multiplex PCR; TCRdb keeps only in-frame clonotypes and omits some of them. The sample carries around 170,000 clones, 85% to 90% recorded once. CDR1 and CDR2 from the germline V gene are SGHRS and YFSETQ. CDR3 length: 14 amino acids. V was pared by 3 bases and J by 0 bases, with 9 bases between. Study findings and constraints: Reports say nearly half of spike-specific TCRs go after unmutated variant regions. Baseline antibody screening turned up just a handful of seropositive AZD1222 recipients.

V and J are TRBV5-1 and TRBJ1-1; tentative D call: TRBD1 (6 bases). This clonotype was sampled from an adult who received the AZD1222 COVID-19 vaccine. Here the sequenced sample was peripheral blood, taken 28 days after the second AZD1222 dose. This chain's CDR3 is CASSSGTLNTEAFF. Written as DNA, the CDR3 is TGCGCCAGCAGCTCCGGGACACTGAACACTGAAGCTTTCTTT. Based on the CDR3 plus reference TRBV5-1 and TRBJ1-1, the full variable domain is KAGVTQTPRYLIKTRGQQVTLSCSPISGHRSVSWYQQTPGQGLQFLFEYFSETQRNKGNFPGRFSGRQFSNSRSEMNVSTLELGDSALYLCASSSGTLNTEAFFGQGTRLTVV.